These T cell receptor beta chains were read from a single sample in a study of T cell changes during pregnancy in multiple sclerosis. Sequencing used immunoSEQ multiplex PCR; TCRdb keeps in-frame clones, though not all of them. The sample carries roughly 56,000 clones, over 75% recorded once. Material: peripheral blood, obtained in the first trimester of pregnancy. The receptors derive from a female donor with multiple sclerosis, enrolled in a pregnancy study. Each CDR3 is given with its conserved first and last residue. A D gene is named only where the DNA matches it firmly. The size field is filled for only some rows; it gives once, few, many or a size class.

clone_size: -; j_call: TRBJ1-1; v_call: TRBV5-1; cdr3_length: 15; d_call: -; cdr3_nt: TGCGCCAGCAGCTTGGTCCCGGGAGGGAACACTGAAGCTTTCTTT; cdr3_aa: CASSLVPGGNTEAFF
clone_size: -; j_call: TRBJ1-4; v_call: TRBV21-1; cdr3_length: 15; d_call: -; cdr3_nt: TGTGCCAGCAGCAAAGTTACAGACCAATCTGAAAAACTGTTTTTT; cdr3_aa: CASSKVTDQSEKLFF
clone_size: -; j_call: TRBJ2-7; v_call: TRBV5-6; cdr3_length: 15; d_call: TRBD1; cdr3_nt: TGTGCCAGCAGCTTGGTTGGGACAGGGTTCTACGAGCAGTACTTC; cdr3_aa: CASSLVGTGFYEQYF
clone_size: few; j_call: TRBJ2-6; v_call: TRBV5-6; cdr3_length: 19; d_call: TRBD1; cdr3_nt: TGTGCCAGCAGCGCATGGGACAGGGGGCCCTCCTCTGGGGCCAACGTCCTGACTTTC; cdr3_aa: CASSAWDRGPSSGANVLTF
clone_size: once; j_call: TRBJ2-3; v_call: TRBV10-2; cdr3_length: 15; d_call: TRBD2; cdr3_nt: TGCGCCAGCAGTGCTTGGCGGGAGGCCACAGATACGCAGTATTTT; cdr3_aa: CASSAWREATDTQYF
clone_size: -; j_call: TRBJ1-1; v_call: TRBV25-1; cdr3_length: 15; d_call: TRBD1; cdr3_nt: TGTGCCAGCAGTGAATCCCAGGGGGGGAACACTGAAGCTTTCTTT; cdr3_aa: CASSESQGGNTEAFF
clone_size: -; j_call: TRBJ2-1; v_call: TRBV5-1; cdr3_length: 13; d_call: -; cdr3_nt: TGCGCCAGCAGACTTACCTCAAACAATGAGCAGTTCTTC; cdr3_aa: CASRLTSNNEQFF
clone_size: -; j_call: TRBJ2-6; v_call: TRBV27; cdr3_length: 14; d_call: -; cdr3_nt: TGTGCCAGCAGTAACAACGCCGGGGCCAACGTCCTGACTTTC; cdr3_aa: CASSNNAGANVLTF
clone_size: -; j_call: TRBJ1-1; v_call: TRBV7-2; cdr3_length: 16; d_call: TRBD1; cdr3_nt: TGTGCCAGCAGCAAGCAGAACAGGGGAGGACCCACTGAAGCTTTCTTT; cdr3_aa: CASSKQNRGGPTEAFF
clone_size: -; j_call: TRBJ2-7; v_call: TRBV28; cdr3_length: 15; d_call: TRBD1; cdr3_nt: TGTGCCAGCAGTTTGTGGAAGGGGGCTAATTACGAGCAGTACTTC; cdr3_aa: CASSLWKGANYEQYF
clone_size: -; j_call: TRBJ1-4; v_call: TRBV5-1; cdr3_length: 13; d_call: TRBD1; cdr3_nt: TGCGCCAGCCGACAGGGCCCTAATGAAAAACTGTTTTTT; cdr3_aa: CASRQGPNEKLFF
clone_size: -; j_call: TRBJ2-1; v_call: TRBV7-9; cdr3_length: 12; d_call: -; cdr3_nt: TGTGCCAGCAGCTTAGATTGGCGGGATCGGTTCTTC; cdr3_aa: CASSLDWRDRFF
clone_size: -; j_call: TRBJ1-1; v_call: TRBV5-1; cdr3_length: 14; d_call: -; cdr3_nt: TGCGCCAGCAGCTTGAACAGGGAGTACACTGAAGCTTTCTTT; cdr3_aa: CASSLNREYTEAFF
clone_size: -; j_call: TRBJ2-7; v_call: TRBV13; cdr3_length: 13; d_call: -; cdr3_nt: TGTGCCAGCAGCTTCCAGACTCCCTACGAGCAGTACTTC; cdr3_aa: CASSFQTPYEQYF
clone_size: -; j_call: TRBJ2-1; v_call: TRBV4-1; cdr3_length: 20; d_call: TRBD2; cdr3_nt: TGCGCCAGCAGCCAACACCCAGGTAATAGCGGGGCGAGCTCCTACAATGAGCAGTTCTTC; cdr3_aa: CASSQHPGNSGASSYNEQFF
clone_size: -; j_call: TRBJ2-5; v_call: TRBV4-1; cdr3_length: 16; d_call: -; cdr3_nt: TGCGCCAGCAGCCAAGATCTGGGGAGGTGGCAAGAGACCCAGTACTTC; cdr3_aa: CASSQDLGRWQETQYF
clone_size: -; j_call: TRBJ1-3; v_call: TRBV6-1; cdr3_length: 14; d_call: -; cdr3_nt: TGTGCCAGCAGGCCGCAGTACTCTGGAAACACCATATATTTT; cdr3_aa: CASRPQYSGNTIYF
clone_size: -; j_call: TRBJ2-1; v_call: TRBV27; cdr3_length: 13; d_call: TRBD2; cdr3_nt: TGTGCCAGCCGAAGCGGGAGGGCCAATGAGCAGTTCTTC; cdr3_aa: CASRSGRANEQFF
clone_size: once; j_call: TRBJ2-1; v_call: TRBV10-2; cdr3_length: 16; d_call: -; cdr3_nt: TGCGCCAGCAGTGGGGTGGGCCTAGCTGGCCGTGGTGAGCAGTTCTTC; cdr3_aa: CASSGVGLAGRGEQFF
clone_size: -; j_call: TRBJ2-1; v_call: TRBV19; cdr3_length: 16; d_call: TRBD2; cdr3_nt: TGTGCCAGTAGTGGAGGAACTAGCGGGAGTTTTAATGAGCAGTTCTTC; cdr3_aa: CASSGGTSGSFNEQFF
clone_size: -; j_call: TRBJ1-1; v_call: TRBV6-4; cdr3_length: 13; d_call: -; cdr3_nt: TGTGCCAGCAGTTCAGGGGATAACACTGAAGCTTTCTTT; cdr3_aa: CASSSGDNTEAFF
clone_size: -; j_call: TRBJ2-3; v_call: TRBV2; cdr3_length: 16; d_call: TRBD2; cdr3_nt: TGTGCCAGCAGTGAGCGGACTAGCGGGAGTGCAGATACGCAGTATTTT; cdr3_aa: CASSERTSGSADTQYF
clone_size: once; j_call: TRBJ2-7; v_call: TRBV6-1; cdr3_length: 15; d_call: TRBD1; cdr3_nt: TGTGCCAGCAGTGGGCATACAGGGGGCCCCTACGAGCAGTACTTC; cdr3_aa: CASSGHTGGPYEQYF
clone_size: -; j_call: TRBJ2-5; v_call: TRBV29-1; cdr3_length: 12; d_call: -; cdr3_nt: TGCAGCGTCCAAAGGGGGCAAGAGACCCAGTACTTC; cdr3_aa: CSVQRGQETQYF
clone_size: -; j_call: TRBJ1-1; v_call: TRBV4-1; cdr3_length: 15; d_call: -; cdr3_nt: TGCGCCAGCAGCCAAGGTCCCAGGGTGGGCACTGAAGCTTTCTTT; cdr3_aa: CASSQGPRVGTEAFF
clone_size: -; j_call: TRBJ1-1; v_call: TRBV7-2; cdr3_length: 12; d_call: -; cdr3_nt: TGTGCCAGCAGCTTACTAGGGGGTGAAGCTTTCTTT; cdr3_aa: CASSLLGGEAFF
clone_size: -; j_call: TRBJ2-7; v_call: TRBV18; cdr3_length: 15; d_call: TRBD1; cdr3_nt: TGTGCCAGCTCACCAGTCGGGACAGGGGGCCCGGAGCAGTACTTC; cdr3_aa: CASSPVGTGGPEQYF